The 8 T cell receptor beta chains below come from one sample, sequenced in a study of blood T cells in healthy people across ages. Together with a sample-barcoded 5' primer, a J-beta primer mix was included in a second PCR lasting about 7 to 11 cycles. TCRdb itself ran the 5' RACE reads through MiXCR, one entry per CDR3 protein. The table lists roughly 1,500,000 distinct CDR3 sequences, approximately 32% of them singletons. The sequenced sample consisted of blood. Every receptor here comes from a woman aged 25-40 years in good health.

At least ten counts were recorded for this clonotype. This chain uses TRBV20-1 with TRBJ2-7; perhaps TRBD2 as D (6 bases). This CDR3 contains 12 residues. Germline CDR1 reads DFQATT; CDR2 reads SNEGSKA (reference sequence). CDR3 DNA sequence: TGCAGCGCCGGGAGTATTTCCTACGAGCAGTACTTC. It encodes CSAGSISYEQYF.

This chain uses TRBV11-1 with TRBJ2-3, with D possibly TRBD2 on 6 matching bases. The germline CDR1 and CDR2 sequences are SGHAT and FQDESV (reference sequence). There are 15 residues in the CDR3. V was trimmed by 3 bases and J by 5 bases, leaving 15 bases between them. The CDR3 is CASSFHVGRQDTQYF. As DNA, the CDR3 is TGTGCCAGCAGCTTCCACGTTGGGAGGCAAGATACGCAGTATTTT. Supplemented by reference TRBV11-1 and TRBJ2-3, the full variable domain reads EAEVAQSPRYKITEKSQAVAFWCDPISGHATLYWYRQILGQGPELLVQFQDESVVDDSQLPKDRFSAERLKGVDSTLKIQPAELGDSAMYLCASSFHVGRQDTQYFGPGTRLTVL.

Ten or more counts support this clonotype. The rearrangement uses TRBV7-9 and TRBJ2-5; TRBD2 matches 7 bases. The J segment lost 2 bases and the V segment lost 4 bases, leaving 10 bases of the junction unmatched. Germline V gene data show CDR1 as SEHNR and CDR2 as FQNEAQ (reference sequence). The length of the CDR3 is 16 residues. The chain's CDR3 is CASSSGTNTEQETQYF. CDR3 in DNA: TGTGCCAGCAGCTCGGGGACTAACACCGAACAAGAGACCCAGTACTTC.

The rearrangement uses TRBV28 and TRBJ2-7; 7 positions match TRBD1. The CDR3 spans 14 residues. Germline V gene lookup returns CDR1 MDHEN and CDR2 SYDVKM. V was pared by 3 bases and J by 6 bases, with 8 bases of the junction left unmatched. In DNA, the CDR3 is TGTGCCAGCAGTTTCCAACAGGGGAGAGGCGAGCAGTACTTC. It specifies CASSFQQGRGEQYF.

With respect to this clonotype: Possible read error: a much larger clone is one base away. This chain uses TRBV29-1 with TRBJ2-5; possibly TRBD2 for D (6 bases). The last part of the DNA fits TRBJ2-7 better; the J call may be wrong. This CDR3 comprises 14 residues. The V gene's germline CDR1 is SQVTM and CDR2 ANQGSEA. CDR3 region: CSAEAPQGGYEQYF. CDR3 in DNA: TGCAGCGCTGAGGCTCCCCAGGGAGGCTACGAGCAGTACTTC.

In DNA, the CDR3 is TGCAGCGCCGAGGGGGGGGGACCGGGTGGCTACACCTTC. This encodes CSAEGGGPGGYTF. This chain joins TRBV29-1 and TRBJ1-2; a possible D gene is TRBD1 (6 bases). The CDR3 has 13 amino acids. CDR1 and CDR2 from the germline V gene are SQVTM and ANQGSEA. Deletions cut 7 bases from V and 7 bases from J, with 19 bases between.

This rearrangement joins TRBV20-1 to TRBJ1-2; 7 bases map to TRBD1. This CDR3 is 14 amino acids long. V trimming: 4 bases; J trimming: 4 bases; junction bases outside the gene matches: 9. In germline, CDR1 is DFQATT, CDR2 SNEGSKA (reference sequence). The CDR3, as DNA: TGCAGTGCTACCTCTACCAAGGGGGCCTATGGCTACACCTTC. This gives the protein CSATSTKGAYGYTF.

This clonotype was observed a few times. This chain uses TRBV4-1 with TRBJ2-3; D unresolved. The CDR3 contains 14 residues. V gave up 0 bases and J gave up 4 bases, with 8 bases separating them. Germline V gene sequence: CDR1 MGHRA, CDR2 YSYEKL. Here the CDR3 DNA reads TGCGCCAGCAGCCAAGATCATAGTGCAGATACGCAGTATTTT. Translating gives CASSQDHSADTQYF.